These T cell receptor beta chains were read from a single sample in a study of CD8 T cells in ankylosing spondylitis. MiXCR, applied by TCRdb to the 5' RACE reads, yields one record per CDR3 protein. The sample gives under 150,000 distinct CDR3 sequences, about an eighth of which show up once; about 4% is in the top ten. The sample taken for sequencing was blood, either unsorted or a sorted T cell fraction (not recorded which). The receptors shown here come from a female donor with ankylosing spondylitis or in good health (not recorded which). The CDR3 runs from the conserved cysteine through the conserved F or W. The D gene is left open where the match is weak. Clone sizes are given selectively: once, few, many, or a class where the clone is expanded.

abundance | j_gene | len | v_gene | d_gene | CDR3aa | CDR3nt
many | TRBJ2-5 | 12 | TRBV29-1 | . | CSVVGMGETQYF | TGCAGCGTTGTAGGGATGGGGGAGACCCAGTACTTC
many | TRBJ1-1 | 13 | TRBV7-9 | . | CASSPTGQYEAFF | TGTGCCAGCAGCCCGACCGGACAGTATGAAGCTTTCTTT
many | TRBJ2-1 | 15 | TRBV20-1 | . | CSARALGGPDNEQFF | TGCAGTGCTAGGGCACTGGGCGGGCCTGACAATGAGCAGTTCTTC
many | TRBJ2-4 | 13 | TRBV29-1 | . | CSVQQVYKNIQYF | TGCAGCGTCCAACAGGTATACAAAAACATTCAGTACTTC
many | TRBJ1-2 | 13 | TRBV20-1 | TRBD1 | CSVDDRDSYGYTF | TGCAGTGTAGACGACAGGGATTCTTATGGCTACACCTTC
many | TRBJ1-1 | 16 | TRBV4-1 | . | CASSQGWGTSLEEAFF | TGCGCCAGCAGCCAAGGGTGGGGGACCTCGTTGGAGGAAGCTTTCTTT
many | TRBJ2-1 | 15 | TRBV5-1 | . | CASSLGSQSYNEQFF | TGCGCCAGCAGCTTGGGCAGCCAGTCCTACAATGAGCAGTTCTTC
many | TRBJ1-4 | 15 | TRBV4-1 | . | CASSHGAATNEKLFF | TGCGCCAGCAGCCACGGGGCTGCAACTAATGAAAAACTGTTTTTT
many | TRBJ2-3 | 13 | TRBV20-1 | TRBD2 | CSLTSGTTDTQYF | TGCAGTTTGACTAGCGGGACCACAGATACGCAGTATTTT
many | TRBJ1-1 | 19 | TRBV11-2 | TRBD1 | CASSLSVKGAGRSSRNAFF | TGTGCCAGCAGCTTAAGTGTAAAGGGGGCCGGTAGGAGTTCGAGGAATGCTTTCTTT
many | TRBJ2-1 | 15 | TRBV7-6 | . | CASSSGTASYNEQFF | TGTGCCAGCAGCTCGGGGACGGCTTCCTACAATGAGCAGTTCTTC
many | TRBJ2-3 | 14 | TRBV19 | TRBD2 | CASSIATSGDTQYF | TGTGCCAGTAGTATTGCGACTAGCGGAGATACGCAGTATTTT
many | TRBJ2-7 | 15 | TRBV7-3 | TRBD2 | CASSLIGAGAAEQYF | TGTGCCAGCAGCTTAATTGGAGCGGGGGCGGCGGAGCAGTACTTC
many | TRBJ2-1 | 15 | TRBV7-7 | TRBD1 | CASSPTGANYNEQFF | TGTGCCAGCAGCCCGACAGGGGCAAACTACAATGAGCAGTTCTTC
many | TRBJ1-2 | 14 | TRBV11-2 | . | CASSLGPGIYGYTF | TGTGCCAGCAGCTTAGGTCCAGGGATCTATGGCTACACCTTC
many | TRBJ2-1 | 14 | TRBV29-1 | . | CSVHRDPPLNEQFF | TGCAGCGTCCACCGGGACCCCCCCCTCAATGAGCAGTTCTTC
. | TRBJ2-2 | 15 | TRBV3-1 | . | CASSQLYPNTGELFF | TGTGCCAGCAGCCAACTCTACCCGAACACCGGGGAGCTGTTTTTT
many | TRBJ2-2 | 20 | TRBV21-1 | . | CASSLKDGRAHSNNTGELFF | TGTGCCAGCAGCCTTAAGGACGGGAGGGCCCACTCTAATAACACCGGGGAGCTGTTTTTT
many | TRBJ1-1 | 13 | TRBV5-1 | TRBD1 | CASSSLQGDEAFF | TGCGCCAGCAGCTCACTACAGGGGGATGAAGCTTTCTTT
. | TRBJ2-1 | 15 | TRBV5-1 | TRBD2 | CASRRLAGVLNEQFF | TGCGCCAGCCGGAGACTAGCGGGAGTATTGAATGAGCAGTTCTTC
. | TRBJ2-1 | 15 | TRBV19 | TRBD1 | CASTTGANSYNEQFF | TGTGCCAGTACAACAGGGGCCAATTCCTACAATGAGCAGTTCTTC
many | TRBJ2-3 | 15 | TRBV20-1 | TRBD2 | CSARVAREGTDTQYF | TGCAGTGCTAGAGTCGCGAGGGAGGGTACAGATACGCAGTATTTT
many | TRBJ2-5 | 15 | TRBV5-6 | . | CASSLPDSRRETQYF | TGTGCCAGCAGCTTGCCCGACTCCAGGAGAGAGACCCAGTACTTC
many | TRBJ2-1 | 14 | TRBV7-3 | TRBD2 | CASQTSGGLGEQFF | TGTGCCAGTCAGACTAGCGGGGGGTTGGGTGAGCAGTTCTTC
few | TRBJ2-7 | 15 | TRBV5-1 | . | CASSLVPGPDYEQYF | TGCGCCAGCAGCTTGGTTCCGGGCCCCGACTACGAGCAGTACTTC
many | TRBJ2-4 | 16 | TRBV10-3 | . | CAISESQGLAKNIQYF | TGTGCCATCAGTGAGTCTCAGGGATTGGCCAAAAACATTCAGTACTTC
many | TRBJ1-2 | 12 | TRBV12-3/TRBV12-4 | . | CASSHRQEGYTF | TGTGCCAGCAGTCACCGACAGGAGGGCTACACCTTC
. | TRBJ2-1 | 14 | TRBV7-9 | . | CASSLRAAYNEQFF | TGTGCCAGCAGCTTACGAGCGGCCTACAATGAGCAGTTCTTC
many | TRBJ2-1 | 16 | TRBV18 | . | CASSPRRTEGYNEQFF | TGTGCCAGCTCACCGAGGCGGACAGAAGGGTACAATGAGCAGTTCTTC
few | TRBJ1-2 | 13 | TRBV28 | . | CASSPSPDYGDTF | TGTGCCAGCAGTCCCTCGCCGGACTATGGCGACACCTTC
. | TRBJ2-3 | 13 | TRBV29-1 | . | CSVDSAATDTQYF | TGCAGCGTTGATTCGGCAGCCACAGATACGCAGTATTTT
many | TRBJ2-1 | 13 | TRBV7-9 | . | CASSFSGYNEQFF | TGTGCCAGCAGCTTCTCAGGTTACAATGAGCAGTTCTTC
many | TRBJ2-3 | 15 | TRBV5-1 | TRBD2 | CASSPTATSTDTHYF | TGCGCCAGCAGCCCCACCGCGACTAGCACAGATACGCATTATTTT
many | TRBJ2-3 | 17 | TRBV5-1 | . | CASSLWGQSTRGDTQYF | TGCGCCAGCAGCTTGTGGGGACAGTCAACGCGGGGAGATACGCAGTATTTT
many | TRBJ2-2 | 16 | TRBV6-1 | . | CASSEAGGLNAGELFF | TGTGCCAGCAGTGAAGCCGGGGGACTTAACGCCGGGGAGCTGTTTTTT
. | TRBJ1-2 | 17 | TRBV5-4 | TRBD1 | CASSRPGQGALGNGYTF | TGTGCCAGCAGCCGACCGGGACAGGGGGCGCTGGGAAATGGCTACACCTTC
few | TRBJ2-1 | 15 | TRBV7-2 | . | CASSLGFGSYNEQFF | TGTGCCAGCAGCTTAGGGTTTGGCTCCTACAATGAGCAGTTCTTC
few | TRBJ1-2 | 14 | TRBV20-1 | . | CSARDGKGVYGYTF | TGCAGTGCTAGAGATGGGAAGGGAGTCTATGGCTACACCTTC
many | TRBJ2-3 | 15 | TRBV20-1 | . | CSARGAGLGIDTQYF | TGCAGTGCTAGGGGGGCGGGACTGGGTATAGATACGCAGTATTTT
many | TRBJ2-7 | 13 | TRBV12-3/TRBV12-4 | . | CASSRGGNYEQYF | TGTGCCAGCAGTCGAGGGGGTAACTACGAGCAGTACTTC
many | TRBJ1-2 | 14 | TRBV6-5 | . | CASSYSSGSIGYTF | TGTGCCAGCAGTTACTCGTCCGGGTCGATCGGCTACACCTTC
many | TRBJ2-2 | 16 | TRBV24-1 | TRBD2 | CATSSASGTNTGELFF | TGTGCCACCAGTTCGGCTAGCGGGACGAACACCGGGGAGCTGTTTTTT
many | TRBJ1-5 | 12 | TRBV2 | . | CASSDPSQPQHF | TGTGCCAGCAGTGATCCGAGCCAGCCCCAGCATTTT
many | TRBJ2-1 | 14 | TRBV27 | TRBD1 | CASSLGTGLDEQFF | TGTGCCAGCAGTTTAGGGACAGGGCTGGATGAGCAGTTCTTC
. | TRBJ1-2 | 12 | TRBV28 | . | CASSPTGGGDTF | TGTGCCTCCTCACCCACGGGAGGAGGCGACACCTTC
many | TRBJ1-1 | 12 | TRBV20-1 | . | CSALIKNTEAFF | TGCAGCGCCCTCATTAAGAACACTGAAGCTTTCTTT
. | TRBJ2-2 | 15 | TRBV25-1 | . | CASSGTWEWAGELFF | TGTGCCAGCAGTGGAACATGGGAGTGGGCCGGGGAGCTGTTTTTT
many | TRBJ1-5 | 14 | TRBV12-3/TRBV12-4 | . | CASRKGVLAQPQHF | TGTGCCAGCAGAAAAGGGGTTTTGGCTCAGCCCCAGCATTTT
many | TRBJ1-6 | 14 | TRBV2 | TRBD1 | CASNRDRVDSPLHF | TGTGCCAGCAACCGGGACAGGGTGGATTCACCCCTCCACTTT
many | TRBJ2-2 | 12 | TRBV3-1 | . | CASSLGTGELFF | TGTGCCAGCAGCCTGGGTACCGGGGAGCTGTTTTTT
many | TRBJ2-3 | 20 | TRBV11-2 | TRBD2 | CASSLRSSGSLGFSTDTQYF | TGTGCCAGCAGCTTACGGTCTAGCGGGAGTTTGGGGTTTAGCACAGATACGCAGTATTTT
many | TRBJ2-1 | 11 | TRBV7-2 | . | CASSFSNEQFF | TGTGCCAGCAGCTTTAGCAATGAGCAGTTCTTC
many | TRBJ1-2 | 12 | TRBV10-3 | . | CASSGTLNGYTF | TGTGCCTCCTCCGGGACTCTCAATGGCTACACCTTC
many | TRBJ1-2 | 13 | TRBV5-1 | . | CASSLSQQYGYTF | TGCGCCAGCAGCTTGTCACAGCAATATGGCTACACCTTC
many | TRBJ2-1 | 15 | TRBV24-1 | TRBD2 | CATSPGTSGIDEQFF | TGTGCCACCAGTCCCGGGACTAGCGGGATAGATGAGCAGTTCTTC
few | TRBJ2-1 | 16 | TRBV6-2/TRBV6-3 | TRBD2 | CASSYRGPAGINEQFF | TGTGCCAGCAGTTACAGAGGACCAGCGGGAATTAATGAGCAGTTCTTC
many | TRBJ1-1 | 15 | TRBV5-1 | . | CASSGEQGVNTEAFF | TGCGCCAGCAGCGGGGAACAGGGCGTGAACACTGAAGCTTTCTTT